This note documents a single TCR beta chain sequence. What it binds is not known. Time point here: baseline pretreatment blood. Noted treatment: 15 Gy SBRT to primary tumor, nephrectomy 4 weeks later. Radiation-treated patients gave blood at baseline, week 2 and week 4. Germline CDR1 and CDR2: SGHNT and YENEEA. This CDR3 region has 14 residues. Germline trimming cut 6 bases from V and 0 bases from J; bases unmatched to any gene: 4. The sample is drawn from a study of radiation and T cells in renal cell carcinoma. For the study at large: Nephrectomy followed 15 Gy stereotactic body radiation by 4 weeks. Study-level points and caveats: From baseline, blood top tumor clonotypes peaked at 2 weeks post-radiation.

Generated by immunoSEQ multiplex PCR, the TCRdb table keeps only in-frame clones and is missing some. This table has roughly 100,000 clones, 70% to 90% appearing once. This sample comprised blood, obtained from a patient whose treatment included radiotherapy and nephrectomy. The genes are TRBV11-3 and TRBJ1-1; TRBD1 aligns across 7 bases. This receptor was identified in a man in his forties or fifties with renal cell carcinoma. Here the CDR3 DNA reads TGTGCCAGCAGTCAACAGGGGATGAACACTGAAGCTTTCTTT. Protein product: CASSQQGMNTEAFF.